This is a list of T cell receptor beta chains from one sample in a study of CD8 T cells in Susac syndrome. TCRdb redid the calling of the immunoSEQ multiplex PCR reads with MiXCR, one entry per CDR3 protein. This repertoire shows some 300,000 distinct CDR3 sequences, 65% to 90% found once; its top ten account for around 0.2%. The sample comprised CD8+ T cells from PBMCs. These receptors all come from a human donor with multiple sclerosis. The conserved cysteine and the conserved F or W are not part of the CDR3 here.

J gene | V gene | CDR3 protein
TRBJ2-3 | TRBV7-9 | ASSRGPPDSTDTQY
TRBJ2-1 | TRBV30 | AWSEGTSGYNEQF
TRBJ1-4 | TRBV7-6 | ASSHGGAGEKLF
TRBJ1-2 | TRBV30 | AWSYNTGSYGYT
TRBJ2-7 | TRBV19 | ASRSGGSYEQY
TRBJ1-1 | TRBV28 | ASSFLATDRGNTEAF
TRBJ2-7 | TRBV10-3 | AITTEGQPEQY
TRBJ1-5 | TRBV20-1 | SARVSSNSNQPQH
TRBJ2-7 | TRBV6-5 | ASSPDVGPACEQY
TRBJ1-5 | TRBV28 | ASSPAGDNQPQH
TRBJ2-3 | TRBV30 | AWSVHTSTDTQY
TRBJ1-1 | TRBV5-4 | ASSLDPGVTEAF
TRBJ2-7 | TRBV19 | ASSRDGPLDEQY
TRBJ2-3 | TRBV4-1 | ASSQDVAGADTQY
TRBJ1-4 | TRBV7-6 | ASSLADRKLF
TRBJ2-3 | TRBV4-1 | ASSQGPYTDTQY
TRBJ1-2 | TRBV7-4 | ASSRRQGRDYGYT
TRBJ2-5 | TRBV7-8 | ASDGQRGGGQETQY
TRBJ2-7 | TRBV9 | ASSAFPQGYEQY
TRBJ2-7 | TRBV12-2 | ASRLDRRRHYEQY
TRBJ2-5 | TRBV6-2/TRBV6-3 | ASSYLGPGETQY
TRBJ2-7 | TRBV7-9 | ASSMLRGVGEQY
TRBJ2-6 | TRBV12-3/TRBV12-4 | ASGSPEGTGPKSGANVLT
TRBJ2-7 | TRBV4-1 | ASSQEGRSSYEQY
TRBJ2-7 | TRBV7-8 | ASSLVSDNERY
TRBJ1-2 | TRBV19 | ASTQRTGYGYT
TRBJ2-3 | TRBV5-6 | ASSTQTGRGTQY
TRBJ1-5 | TRBV28 | ASSLLVAQPQH
TRBJ1-4 | TRBV7-4 | ASSPGGEKLF
TRBJ2-5 | TRBV7-4 | ASRTAGVGETQY
TRBJ2-1 | TRBV19 | ASSMGLAGGYYNEQF
TRBJ2-1 | TRBV7-9 | ASLGQGGYNEQF
TRBJ1-5 | TRBV19 | ASSIDRGGWMSNQPQH
TRBJ1-4 | TRBV9 | ASSSGEGGEKLF
TRBJ2-5 | TRBV9 | ASSVDPGGAETQY
TRBJ2-1 | TRBV27 | ASSRGVSHYNEQF
TRBJ2-7 | TRBV3-1 | ASSQVLAWSSYEQY
TRBJ2-1 | TRBV7-2 | ASSPGLETSSNPSSYNEQF
TRBJ2-2 | TRBV11-2 | ASSLVAIGTPTNTGELF
TRBJ1-1 | TRBV28 | ASSDVYTEAF
TRBJ2-7 | TRBV7-2 | ASSPTVEGAYEQY
TRBJ1-1 | TRBV7-9 | ASSLSFGGNTEAF
TRBJ2-2 | TRBV28 | ASSSGLAGMDVGELF
TRBJ2-1 | TRBV25-1 | ASSRNEQF
TRBJ1-5 | TRBV12-3/TRBV12-4 | ASSPHHSNQPQH
TRBJ2-5 | TRBV15 | ATSRVNMYQETQY
TRBJ1-5 | TRBV10-3 | AISEDRGSNQPQH
TRBJ2-1 | TRBV7-3 | ASSLGSPAVPNEQF
TRBJ2-7 | TRBV20-1 | SATWGTFPPYEQY
TRBJ2-7 | TRBV27 | ASSLAGRKYEQY
TRBJ1-1 | TRBV11-2 | ASSPWQGRGTEAF
TRBJ2-6 | TRBV7-8 | ASSLKIPGANVLT
TRBJ2-5 | TRBV24-1 | ATSDMGEETQY
TRBJ1-5 | TRBV28 | ASSLRARGQPQH
TRBJ1-5 | TRBV25-1 | ASSGGGGKEPQH
TRBJ2-7 | TRBV20-1 | SARGGGSSYEQY
TRBJ2-5 | TRBV9 | ASSVEEGVQETQY